One and the same sample provided the 28 T cell receptor beta chains below, sequenced in a study of T cells after posttransplantation cyclophosphamide. Assay used: immunoSEQ multiplex PCR; TCRdb lists only in-frame clones, some missing. Among some 10,000 clones listed, approximately 86% were seen once. A marrow graft followed busulfan-fludarabine conditioning, with cyclophosphamide on days +3 and +4. Sequencing was performed on CD4+ T cells sorted from PBMCs, taken after allogeneic stem cell transplant with posttransplant cyclophosphamide. The origin of the receptors is a male patient between 25 and 39 years old who received an allogeneic stem cell transplant from a related donor, was CMV-positive, and had acute GVHD only. Some T cells may be transferred from the graft donor.

The chain carries TRBV7-6 and TRBJ2-5, with TRBD1 matching over 9 bases. From germline, CDR1 is SGHVS and CDR2 FNYEAQ. Germline trimming cut 1 base from V and 1 base from J; bases unmatched to any gene: 4. This CDR3 region has 16 residues. The CDR3 loop is CASSLGDRERQETQYF. DNA for the CDR3: TGTGCCAGCAGCTTAGGGGACAGGGAGCGCCAAGAGACCCAGTACTTC.

The chain carries TRBV19 and TRBJ2-2, with a weak D call TRBD2 (6 bases). Germline V gives CDR1 LNHDA, CDR2 SQIVND (reference sequence). Trimming cost V 3 bases and J 5 bases, with 16 bases left between them. The CDR3 runs 16 residues. The CDR3 bases are TGTGCCAGTAGTATTTCGGGAGTAGGAAGGACCGGGGAGCTGTTTTTT. This sequence encodes CASSISGVGRTGELFF. The full variable domain, its missing parts supplied by reference TRBV19 and TRBJ2-2, is DGGITQSPKYLFRKEGQNVTLSCEQNLNHDAMYWYRQDPGQGLRLIYYSQIVNDFQKGDIAEGYSVSREKKESFPLTVTSAQKNPTAFYLCASSISGVGRTGELFFGEGSRLTVL.

The V gene is TRBV7-2, the J gene TRBJ2-1, with D possibly being TRBD2 (6 bases). CDR1 SGHTA and CDR2 FQGNSA come from the germline V gene. There are 16 residues in the CDR3. V dropped 1 base and J dropped 0 bases, with 10 bases sitting between them. CDR3 loop: CASSLVGGSSYNEQFF. The CDR3 DNA is TGTGCCAGCAGCTTAGTTGGGGGGAGCTCCTACAATGAGCAGTTCTTC.

As DNA, the CDR3 is TGCGCCAGCAGCTTGGGAGATAACTATGGCTACACCTTC. Protein: CASSLGDNYGYTF. This sequence joins TRBV5-1 and TRBJ1-2; D is unclear. Germline loops: CDR1 SGHRS, CDR2 YFSETQ. This CDR3 comprises 13 residues. With 0 bases removed from V and 1 base from J, the gap between germline ends came to 4 bases.

CDR3 amino acids: CASSQEEKNTEAFF. CDR3 sequence (DNA): TGCGCCAGCAGCCAAGAGGAGAAGAACACTGAAGCTTTCTTT. The chain has TRBV4-3 and TRBJ1-1; D gene unclear. The CDR3 consists of 14 residues. Per germline, CDR1 LGHNA and CDR2 YSLEER. V lost 0 bases to trimming and J lost 1 base, with 6 bases between them.

The genes are TRBV6-1 and TRBJ2-5, with no clear D. V lost 1 base and J 0 bases, leaving 6 bases between the germline ends. CDR3 size: 14 residues. The germline V gene encodes CDR1 MNHNS and CDR2 SASEGT. For the CDR3, the DNA is TGTGCCAGCAGTGAAGTGTTCTACCAAGAGACCCAGTACTTC. Translating it yields CASSEVFYQETQYF.

The chain combines TRBV5-1 with TRBJ2-4; TRBD2 agrees at 8 bases. Germline CDR1 and CDR2: SGHRS and YFSETQ. This CDR3 has 15 amino acids. With V trimmed by 0 bases and J by 6 bases, 5 bases remained unmatched. Written as DNA, the CDR3 is TGCGCCAGCAGCTTGGCCGGGGGGGGGTTAAACATTCAGTACTTC. It codes for CASSLAGGGLNIQYF.

The V and J genes are TRBV7-2 and TRBJ2-2; 9 positions agree with TRBD2. The CDR3 length is 14 residues. V lost 5 bases and J lost 5; bases outside the gene matches: 3. Germline CDR1 SGHTA, CDR2 FQGNSA. CDR3 DNA: TGTGCCAGCAGCCCGACTAGCGGTACCGGGGAGCTGTTTTTT. Its protein product is CASSPTSGTGELFF.

This clone was seen a few times. A single base is all that separates this from a far larger clone, so a read error is likely. The same CDR3 is also encoded by other DNA sequences in this sample. V is TRBV6-1 and J is TRBJ2-2, with D perhaps matching TRBD2 (6 bases). Looked up from germline, CDR1 is MNHNS and CDR2 is SASEGT. The CDR3 contains 15 residues. V was cut by 3 bases and J by 4 bases, with 12 bases left in between. DNA of the CDR3: TGTGCCAGCAGTGAGTCAGCCGGGAGCACCGGGGAGCTGTTTTTT. Its translation is CASSESAGSTGELFF.

In its sample, this clone was seen a few times. This chain links TRBV19 with TRBJ2-1; TRBD2 aligns across 8 bases. The CDR3 totals 14 residues. Germline lookup yields CDR1 LNHDA and CDR2 SQIVND (reference sequence). After removal of 5 bases from V and 9 bases from J, the junction contained 9 bases not matched to a gene. Here the CDR3 reads CASSPRGGDFEQFF. CDR3 DNA sequence: TGTGCCAGTAGTCCCCGGGGGGGAGATTTTGAGCAGTTCTTC.

J is TRBJ2-1 and V is TRBV6-5; D uncertain. This CDR3 region has 15 residues. V gave up 0 bases and J gave up 7 bases, with 13 bases separating them. Per germline, CDR1 MNHEY and CDR2 SVGAGI. In nucleotides, the CDR3 is TGTGCCAGCAGTTACTCCAGTCCCAGGCTTAATGAGCAGTTCTTC. Translation: CASSYSSPRLNEQFF.

This rearrangement joins TRBV2 to TRBJ1-2; tentative D call: TRBD1 (5 bases). There are 15 residues in the CDR3. From germline, CDR1 is SNHLY and CDR2 FYNNEI. The germline V and J ends were trimmed by 6 bases and 5 bases, with 19 bases remaining between them. CDR3 amino acids: CASRGEAGSQYGYTF. In DNA, the CDR3 is TGTGCCAGCAGGGGGGAGGCAGGGAGCCAATATGGCTACACCTTC.

This chain links TRBV4-2 with TRBJ1-4; TRBD1 matches at 10 bases. This CDR3 has 18 amino acids. Trimming took 0 bases from V and 7 from J; bases not matched to a gene: 11. Germline V gene sequence: CDR1 LGHNA, CDR2 YNFKEQ. The CDR3, as DNA: TGTGCCAGCAGCCAAGAGCCCGACAGGGGGCTATTGGGTGAAAAACTGTTTTTT. This sequence encodes CASSQEPDRGLLGEKLFF.

The chain couples TRBV19 to TRBJ2-2; the D gene is possibly TRBD1 (6 bases). The ends were cut back, 1 base at V and 5 bases at J, with 14 bases in the middle. Germline assignment: CDR1 LNHDA and CDR2 SQIVND (reference sequence). The CDR3 runs 16 residues. The CDR3 protein is CASSIGRSGTTGELFF. The CDR3 DNA is TGTGCCAGTAGTATAGGCAGATCCGGGACAACCGGGGAGCTGTTTTTT. Complete variable domain (other parts from reference TRBV19 and TRBJ2-2): DGGITQSPKYLFRKEGQNVTLSCEQNLNHDAMYWYRQDPGQGLRLIYYSQIVNDFQKGDIAEGYSVSREKKESFPLTVTSAQKNPTAFYLCASSIGRSGTTGELFFGEGSRLTVL.

V gene TRBV7-8 combines with J gene TRBJ2-7; the D gene is possibly TRBD1 (7 bases). Per germline, CDR1 SGHVS and CDR2 FQNEAQ. The CDR3 contains 14 residues. Deletions cut 1 base from V and 7 bases from J, with 14 bases between. The CDR3 nucleotides are TGTGCCAGCAGCTTAGGATCTCAGGGGGGAGAGCAGTACTTC. As protein: CASSLGSQGGEQYF.

V and J are TRBV30 and TRBJ2-7, with D perhaps TRBD1 (5 bases). V lost 1 base to trimming and J lost 9 bases, with 10 bases between them. CDR1 GTSNPN and CDR2 SVGIG come from the germline V gene (reference sequence). The CDR3 spans 11 residues. CDR3 loop: CAWSAQGSQYF. The CDR3 nucleotides read TGTGCCTGGAGTGCCCAGGGTTCGCAGTACTTC.

The V call is TRBV13, the J call TRBJ2-5; possible D gene TRBD1, 6 bases. The CDR3 sequence is 15 residues long. Germline V gives CDR1 PRHDT, CDR2 FYEKMQ (reference sequence). The ends were cut back, 5 bases at V and 2 bases at J, with 15 bases in the middle. CDR3 sequence (DNA): TGTGCCAGCAGCGATACCCCGACAGGACAAGAGACCCAGTACTTC. This gives the protein CASSDTPTGQETQYF.

This clone occurred once. This rearrangement joins TRBV19 to TRBJ2-6, with D perhaps TRBD1 (6 bases). Trimming pared 6 bases from V and 0 bases from J, leaving 18 bases between. Germline CDR1 reads LNHDA; CDR2 reads SQIVND (reference sequence). The CDR3 spans 18 residues. Here the CDR3 DNA reads TGTGCCAGTAGCAGAGCCGGGACATCGGGCTCTGGGGCCAACGTCCTGACTTTC. It is translated as CASSRAGTSGSGANVLTF.

The V and J genes are TRBV4-3 and TRBJ1-5; D remains unclear. Germline V CDR1 and CDR2: LGHNA, YSLEER. The CDR3 has 14 amino acids. Trimming shortened V by 4 bases and J by 6 bases, and 13 bases separated the two germline ends. CDR3 DNA sequence: TGCGCCAGCAGCCCGAGTCTCGACACTCAGCCCCAGCATTTT. Its protein is CASSPSLDTQPQHF.

As regards this clone: One end of the junction fails to match germline, which may point to a read error. Other nucleotide sequences in the sample specify the same CDR3. The rearrangement joins TRBV27 to TRBJ1-6; 10 nucleotides agree with TRBD1. The CDR3 extends over 19 amino acids. Per germline, CDR1 MNHEY and CDR2 SMNVEV (reference sequence). CDR3 residues: CASSLSGQGKSSYNSPLHF. DNA for the CDR3: TGTGCCAGCAGTTTGTCGGGACAGGGGAAGTCATCCTATAATTCCCCCCTCCACTTT.

The J gene is TRBJ2-1, the V gene TRBV5-1; TRBD1 matches at 8 bases. The CDR3 contains 14 residues. V shed 2 bases and J 5 bases; nucleotides not matched to a gene: 3. The V gene's germline CDR1 is SGHRS and CDR2 YFSETQ. The CDR3 sequence is CASSLTGGNNEQFF. The CDR3 nucleotides read TGCGCCAGCAGCTTAACAGGGGGTAACAATGAGCAGTTCTTC.

This chain links TRBV11-2 with TRBJ2-7; D possibly corresponds to TRBD2 (6 bases). CDR1 SGHAT and CDR2 FQNNGV come from the germline V gene. Trimming left V 0 bases short and J 0 bases short, with 9 bases between. The CDR3 contains 15 residues. Here the CDR3 DNA reads TGTGCCAGCAGCTTAGACCCGGGACTCTCCTACGAGCAGTACTTC. Translation: CASSLDPGLSYEQYF.

This clone was counted a single time. The gene calls are TRBV18 and TRBJ1-1; possible D gene TRBD1, 6 bases. The V gene lost 6 bases and the J gene lost 0 bases, with 14 bases spanning the gap. Germline V gene data show CDR1 as KGHSH and CDR2 as LQKENI. This CDR3 is 15 amino acids long. Written as DNA, the CDR3 is TGTGCCAGCTCCCCCATCGGACAGTTGAACACTGAAGCTTTCTTT. Encoded protein: CASSPIGQLNTEAFF. Full variable domain (rest looked up from reference TRBV18 and TRBJ1-1): NAGVMQNPRHLVRRRGQEARLRCSPMKGHSHVYWYRQLPEEGLKFMVYLQKENIIDESGMPKERFSAEFPKEGPSILRIQQVVRGDSAAYFCASSPIGQLNTEAFFGQGTRLTVV.

V usage is TRBV5-5 and J usage is TRBJ1-2, with D tentatively TRBD1 (6 bases). CDR1 and CDR2 from the germline V gene are SGHKS and YYEKEE (reference sequence). V dropped 0 bases and J dropped 8 bases, with 14 bases sitting between them. The CDR3 has 14 amino acids. The CDR3 region has the DNA TGTGCCAGCAGCTTGGATGTGCAGGGGAGCGGCTACACCTTC. This translates into CASSLDVQGSGYTF.

The V call is TRBV19, the J call TRBJ1-6; D is uncertain. The CDR3 has 15 residues. The V end lost 4 bases, the J end lost 0 bases, and 7 bases lay between the germline ends. Germline CDR1 LNHDA, CDR2 SQIVND (reference sequence). The CDR3 DNA reads as TGTGCCAGTAGTAACAGACACTCCTATAATTCACCCCTCCACTTT. Protein product: CASSNRHSYNSPLHF. Full variable domain (rest looked up from reference TRBV19 and TRBJ1-6): DGGITQSPKYLFRKEGQNVTLSCEQNLNHDAMYWYRQDPGQGLRLIYYSQIVNDFQKGDIAEGYSVSREKKESFPLTVTSAQKNPTAFYLCASSNRHSYNSPLHFGNGTRLTVT.

This chain connects TRBV19 to TRBJ1-2; unclear D gene. Germline V gene lookup returns CDR1 LNHDA and CDR2 SQIVND (reference sequence). Deletions cut 3 bases from V and 3 bases from J, with 8 bases between. This CDR3 is built from 13 residues. CDR3 amino acids: CASSINRYYGYTF. The CDR3 DNA follows: TGTGCCAGTAGTATCAACCGGTACTATGGCTACACCTTC.

The chain couples TRBV5-1 to TRBJ2-7; TRBD2 agrees at 7 bases. Germline values: CDR1 SGHRS, CDR2 YFSETQ. The J segment lost 0 bases and the V segment lost 1 base, leaving 4 bases of the junction unmatched. The CDR3 contains 15 residues. The CDR3 is CASSLNWGGSYEQYF. The CDR3 DNA follows: TGCGCCAGCAGCTTGAATTGGGGGGGCTCCTACGAGCAGTACTTC.

The rearrangement links TRBV7-2 to TRBJ2-5; D may be TRBD1 (6 bases). CDR1 SGHTA and CDR2 FQGNSA come from the germline V gene. The CDR3 covers 15 residues. Trimming pared 4 bases from V and 5 bases from J, leaving 17 bases between. CDR3 sequence: CASSSLPGTQETQYF. In nucleotides, the CDR3 is TGTGCCAGCAGCTCCCTTCCCGGGACACAGGAGACCCAGTACTTC.